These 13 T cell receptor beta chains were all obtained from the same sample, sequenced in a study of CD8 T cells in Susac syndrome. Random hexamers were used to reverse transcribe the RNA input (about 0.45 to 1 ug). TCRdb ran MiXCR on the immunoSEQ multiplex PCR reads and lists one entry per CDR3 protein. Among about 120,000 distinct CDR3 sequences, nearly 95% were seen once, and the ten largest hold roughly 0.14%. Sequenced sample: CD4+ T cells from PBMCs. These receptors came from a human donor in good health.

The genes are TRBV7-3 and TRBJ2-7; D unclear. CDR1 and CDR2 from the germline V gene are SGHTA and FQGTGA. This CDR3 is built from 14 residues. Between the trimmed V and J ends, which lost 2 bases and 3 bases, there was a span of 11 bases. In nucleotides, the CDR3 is TGTGCCAGCAGCTTACCTGGACGTGGCTACGAGCAGTACTTC. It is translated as CASSLPGRGYEQYF.

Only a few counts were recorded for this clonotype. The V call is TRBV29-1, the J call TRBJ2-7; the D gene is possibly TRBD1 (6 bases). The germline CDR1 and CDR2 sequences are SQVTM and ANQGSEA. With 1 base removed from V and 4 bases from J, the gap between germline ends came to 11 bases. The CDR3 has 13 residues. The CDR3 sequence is CSVEGQVPYEQYF. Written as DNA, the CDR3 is TGCAGCGTTGAAGGACAGGTTCCTTACGAGCAGTACTTC.

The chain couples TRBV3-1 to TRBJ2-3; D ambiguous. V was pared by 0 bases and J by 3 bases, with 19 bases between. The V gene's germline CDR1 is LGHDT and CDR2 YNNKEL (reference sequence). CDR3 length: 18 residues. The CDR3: CASSQEVRRSNRTDTQYF. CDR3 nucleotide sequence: TGTGCCAGCAGCCAAGAGGTGCGGCGGAGCAACCGTACAGATACGCAGTATTTT.

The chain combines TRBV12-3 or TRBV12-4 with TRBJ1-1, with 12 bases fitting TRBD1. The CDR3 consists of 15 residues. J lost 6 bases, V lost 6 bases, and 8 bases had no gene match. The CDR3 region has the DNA TGTGCCAGCAGCCGGGACAGGGGGCTTAGAGCTGAAGCTTTCTTT. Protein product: CASSRDRGLRAEAFF.

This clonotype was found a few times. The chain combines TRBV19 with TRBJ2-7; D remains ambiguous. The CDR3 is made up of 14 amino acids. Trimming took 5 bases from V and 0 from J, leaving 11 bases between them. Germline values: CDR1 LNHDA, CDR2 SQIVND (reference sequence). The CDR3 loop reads CASSPLGDSYEQYF. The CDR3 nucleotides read TGTGCCAGTAGTCCGCTTGGGGACTCCTACGAGCAGTACTTC. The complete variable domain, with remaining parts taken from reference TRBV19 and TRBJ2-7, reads DGGITQSPKYLFRKEGQNVTLSCEQNLNHDAMYWYRQDPGQGLRLIYYSQIVNDFQKGDIAEGYSVSREKKESFPLTVTSAQKNPTAFYLCASSPLGDSYEQYFGPGTRLTVT.

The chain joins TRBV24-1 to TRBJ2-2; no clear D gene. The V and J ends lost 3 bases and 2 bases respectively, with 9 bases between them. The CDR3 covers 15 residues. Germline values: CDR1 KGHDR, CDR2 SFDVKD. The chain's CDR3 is CATSDPGHNTGELFF. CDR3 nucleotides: TGTGCCACCAGTGATCCCGGTCATAACACCGGGGAGCTGTTTTTT.

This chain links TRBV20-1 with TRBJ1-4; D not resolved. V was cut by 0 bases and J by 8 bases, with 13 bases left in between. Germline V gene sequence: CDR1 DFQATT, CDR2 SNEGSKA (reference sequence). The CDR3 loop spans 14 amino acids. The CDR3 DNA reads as TGCAGTGCTAGAGATAGGGCTTCAGGAGAAAAACTGTTTTTT. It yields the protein CSARDRASGEKLFF.

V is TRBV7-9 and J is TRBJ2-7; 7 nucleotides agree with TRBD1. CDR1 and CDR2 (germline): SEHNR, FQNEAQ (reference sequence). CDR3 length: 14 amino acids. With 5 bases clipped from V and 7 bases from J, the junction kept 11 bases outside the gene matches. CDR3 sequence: CASSPRTGEGEQYF. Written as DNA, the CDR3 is TGTGCCAGCAGCCCAAGAACAGGGGAAGGGGAGCAGTACTTC.

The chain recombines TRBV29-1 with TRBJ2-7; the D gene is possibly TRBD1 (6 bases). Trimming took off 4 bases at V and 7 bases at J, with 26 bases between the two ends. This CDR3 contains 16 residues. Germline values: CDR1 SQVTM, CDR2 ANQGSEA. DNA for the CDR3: TGCAGCGTTGGCGGGCGGCCAGGCAGGGGTCTAGATGAGCAGTACTTC. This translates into CSVGGRPGRGLDEQYF.

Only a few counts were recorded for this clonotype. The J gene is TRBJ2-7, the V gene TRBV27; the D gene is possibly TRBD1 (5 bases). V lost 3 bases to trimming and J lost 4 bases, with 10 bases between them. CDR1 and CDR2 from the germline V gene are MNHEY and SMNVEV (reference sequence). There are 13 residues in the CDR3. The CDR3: CASSLDRGYEQYF. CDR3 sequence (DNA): TGTGCCAGCAGTTTGGATAGGGGATACGAGCAGTACTTC.

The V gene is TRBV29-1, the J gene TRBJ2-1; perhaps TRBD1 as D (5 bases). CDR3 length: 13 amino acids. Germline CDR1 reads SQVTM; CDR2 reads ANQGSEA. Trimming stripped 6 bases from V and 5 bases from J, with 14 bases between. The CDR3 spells CSVALGRDNEQFF. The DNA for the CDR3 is TGCAGCGTAGCTTTGGGCAGGGACAATGAGCAGTTCTTC.

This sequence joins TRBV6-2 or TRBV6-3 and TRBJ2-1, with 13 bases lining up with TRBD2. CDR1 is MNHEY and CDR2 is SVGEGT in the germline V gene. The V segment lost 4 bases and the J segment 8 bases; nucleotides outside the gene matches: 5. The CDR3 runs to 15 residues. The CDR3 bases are TGTGCCAGCAGTTTCGGGACTAGCGGGAACTATGAGCAGTTCTTC. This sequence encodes CASSFGTSGNYEQFF.

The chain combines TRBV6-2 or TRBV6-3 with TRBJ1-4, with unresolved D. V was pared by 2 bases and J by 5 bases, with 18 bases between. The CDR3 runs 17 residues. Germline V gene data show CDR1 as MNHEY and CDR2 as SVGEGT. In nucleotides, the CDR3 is TGTGCCAGCAGTTACCCAAAGGGAAGATATGCGAATGAAAAACTGTTTTTT. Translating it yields CASSYPKGRYANEKLFF.